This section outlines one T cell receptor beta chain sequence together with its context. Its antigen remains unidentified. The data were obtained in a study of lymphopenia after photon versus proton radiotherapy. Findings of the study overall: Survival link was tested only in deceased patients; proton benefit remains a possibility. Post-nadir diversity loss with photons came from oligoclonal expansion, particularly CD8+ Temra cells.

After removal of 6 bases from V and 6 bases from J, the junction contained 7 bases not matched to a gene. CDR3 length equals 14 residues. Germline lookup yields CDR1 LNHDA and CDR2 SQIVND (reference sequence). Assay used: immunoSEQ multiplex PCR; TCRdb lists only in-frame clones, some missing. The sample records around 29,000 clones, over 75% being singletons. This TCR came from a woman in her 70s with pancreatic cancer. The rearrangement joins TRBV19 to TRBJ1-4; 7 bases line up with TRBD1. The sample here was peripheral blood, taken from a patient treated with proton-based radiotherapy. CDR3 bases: TGTGCCAGTAGATTCCGCGGGACAGATGAAAAACTGTTTTTT. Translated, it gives CASRFRGTDEKLFF.